These T cell receptor beta chains were read from a single sample in a study of T cell responses to AZD1222 COVID-19 vaccine. Produced via immunoSEQ multiplex PCR; TCRdb's table is partial and in-frame only. The sample records about 70,000 clones, around 84% being singletons. The sequences come from peripheral blood, collected on day 0 of AZD1222 vaccination. These receptors came from an adult in good health. The CDR3 runs from the conserved cysteine through the conserved F or W. The order of the fields is D gene, J gene, V gene, clone size, CDR3 DNA, CDR3 protein. The D gene is left open where the match is weak. Size is omitted from some rows. Given values are once, few, many or a class for expanded clones.

TRBD2,TRBJ2-3,TRBV6-2/TRBV6-3,-,TGTGCCAGCAGCCCTTTAGCGGGAGTTAATACAGATACGCAGTATTTT,CASSPLAGVNTDTQYF
TRBD1,TRBJ2-7,TRBV2,-,TGTGCCAGCAGTTTGGACAGGGGTCGGAGGTGGCAGTACTTC,CASSLDRGRRWQYF
-,TRBJ2-7,TRBV19,-,TGTGCCAGTAGTATAAGGCCGTCCTCCTACGAGCAGTACTTC,CASSIRPSSYEQYF
TRBD1,TRBJ1-5,TRBV6-6,-,TGTGCCAGCAGCCCTACGACAGGGTTTGATCAGCCCCAGCATTTT,CASSPTTGFDQPQHF
TRBD2,TRBJ2-3,TRBV5-1,-,TGCGCCAGCAGCTTGGGTCCTCGGGAGGCAGATACGCAGTATTTT,CASSLGPREADTQYF
-,TRBJ2-1,TRBV6-5,-,TGTGCCAGCAGCGCCGGGACAGCCGGGAGGGAGCAGTTCTTC,CASSAGTAGREQFF
-,TRBJ1-5,TRBV19,-,TGTGCCAGTAGTACAGGGTACGACAATCAGCCCCAGCATTTT,CASSTGYDNQPQHF
TRBD1,TRBJ2-7,TRBV12-5,-,TGTGCTAGTGGTCTCGACAGGGACGAGCAGTACTTC,CASGLDRDEQYF
-,TRBJ1-3,TRBV11-2,-,TGTGCCAGCGGGACTGGAGTTGGCTTCTCTGGAAACACCATATATTTT,CASGTGVGFSGNTIYF
-,TRBJ2-1,TRBV12-3/TRBV12-4,-,TGTGCCAGCAGTCAGTACAATGAGCAGTTCTTC,CASSQYNEQFF
TRBD1,TRBJ1-3,TRBV29-1,once,TGCAGCGTTGACCCCGGACAGGGAGGAGGAAACACCATATATTTT,CSVDPGQGGGNTIYF
-,TRBJ1-1,TRBV5-1,-,TGCGCCAGCAACCCGCGGGGTGGATCGGGGGCTGAAGCTTTCTTT,CASNPRGGSGAEAFF
-,TRBJ2-3,TRBV27,-,TGTGCCACAAAGGGGGAAGATACGCAGTATTTT,CATKGEDTQYF
TRBD2,TRBJ2-5,TRBV11-3,-,TGTGCCAGCAGCATCCAGACGGGACTAGCGGGGGTAGAAGAGACCCAGTACTTC,CASSIQTGLAGVEETQYF
TRBD2,TRBJ2-3,TRBV27,-,TGTGCCAGCAGGACCGACGGGGGGGCCAGCACAGATACGCAGTATTTT,CASRTDGGASTDTQYF
-,TRBJ2-7,TRBV29-1,-,TGCAGCGTTGATGAGACGGGGGCTGGGGAGCAGTACTTC,CSVDETGAGEQYF
-,TRBJ1-1,TRBV3-1/TRBV3-2,-,TGTGCCAGCAGCCGCCTCACAGGGAACACTGAAGCTTTCTTT,CASSRLTGNTEAFF
TRBD1,TRBJ2-7,TRBV11-3,-,TGTGCCAGCCGAGGTCCAGGGGGTACCTACGAGCAGTACTTC,CASRGPGGTYEQYF
TRBD1,TRBJ1-1,TRBV20-1,-,TGCAGTGCTAGAGGACAGGGAGAAGCTTTCTTT,CSARGQGEAFF
-,TRBJ2-6,TRBV15,-,TGTGCCACCAGCCGACGGCGCTCTGGGGCCAACGTCCTGACTTTC,CATSRRRSGANVLTF
-,TRBJ2-7,TRBV2,-,TGTGCCACCGGGGTAGCGACCTACGAGCAGTACTTC,CATGVATYEQYF
-,TRBJ1-1,TRBV5-1,-,TGCGCCAGCAGCCCCTTTGGGTCCACCGGGGCTGAAGCTTTCTTT,CASSPFGSTGAEAFF
TRBD1,TRBJ1-1,TRBV7-9,-,TGTGCCAGCAGCCTGGGACAGGGGGCTACGGAAGCTTTCTTT,CASSLGQGATEAFF